This T cell receptor (beta chain) is from a study of shared clonotypes between healthy human individuals. Repertoires were generated with immunoSEQ multiplex PCR, while TCRdb's copy carries only in-frame clones and drops some. Of some 2,500,000 clones listed, roughly 93% are singletons. CDR1 SGHDN and CDR2 FVKESK come from the germline V gene. The CDR3 covers 14 residues. V gave up 1 base and J gave up 4 bases, with 9 bases separating them. V and J are TRBV14 and TRBJ2-3, with D hard to call. The sample comprised naive CD4+ T cells from PBMCs. This sample's subset: CD45RA+ positively selected. The TCR comes from a man in his late teens or twenties in good health. Some clones in this sample may be carry-over from other donors' samples. The CDR3 coding sequence is TGTGCCAGCAGCCAAGTAATCAGATCAGATACGCAGTATTTT. Translated, it gives CASSQVIRSDTQYF.